This TCR beta chain was identified in a study of blood T cells in healthy people across ages. This clonotype has more than one count but fewer than ten. As yet, its antigen is unknown. From germline, CDR1 is SGHAT and CDR2 FQDESV (reference sequence). This CDR3 region has 12 residues. Trimming shortened V by 4 bases and J by 7 bases, and 11 bases separated the two germline ends. A second PCR, run for about 6 to 11 cycles, used a sample-barcoded 5' primer plus a J-beta primer mix. Every molecule of cDNA carried a tag from a template-switch adaptor with 12 random nucleotides. TCRdb itself ran the 5' RACE reads through MiXCR, one entry per CDR3 protein. Of fewer than 1,200,000 distinct CDR3 sequences in the sample, 20% to 25% were seen once. Study-wide results and limits: Roughly linear declines in TCR beta diversity per million T cells occurred with age.

This sample also belongs to another study, concerning T cells of mothers and their children. As that report states: Per child, some 3 million TCR beta CDR3 reads were obtained, against over 10 million per mother. The study found thymic selection shapes TCR recombination output similarly in related and unrelated pairs.

The specimen sequenced was blood. V is TRBV11-1 and J is TRBJ2-7; D not resolved. The TCR originated in a girl aged 2-15 years in good health. The CDR3 reads CASSSLSREQYF. CDR3 coding DNA: TGTGCCAGCAGCTCCTTGTCGAGGGAGCAGTACTTC.